This T cell receptor beta chain appears in the sequencing data of a study of T cells expressing NK-cell markers. TCRdb processed the 5' RACE reads again and assigns one entry to each CDR3 protein, with no DNA. In all, the sample yields approximately 440,000 distinct CDR3 sequences. Germline V gene lookup returns CDR1 SGHRS and CDR2 YFSETQ. The CDR3 loop spans 15 amino acids. Concerning this clonotype: The antigen remains unidentified.

Study conclusions and caveats: Similarly, these clonotypes led the CD3+CD56-NKG2C+ fraction as well in several donors.

The sequenced sample was blood T cells: a sorted CD56 or NKG2C T cell subset, CD4+ or CD8+ T cells, or bulk PBMC T cells (not recorded which). This sequence was found in a woman in her fifties or sixties in good health. The V and J genes are TRBV5-1 and TRBJ2-5; TCRdb proposes TRBD1, but this gene call is untestable without DNA. The CDR3 loop is CASSLGGGSRETQYF.